This T cell receptor beta chain is from a study of blood T cell repertoires in COVID-19. Looking at the study overall: Acute-phase and convalescent COVID-19 samples originated in the United States, Italy and Spain.

TCRdb's table, derived via immunoSEQ multiplex PCR, lists solely in-frame clones and lacks some. The sample lists about 150,000 clones; roughly three quarters were seen once. The specimen sequenced was peripheral blood. The TCR originated in a man aged 60 to 75 with acute or convalescent COVID-19.

DNA for the CDR3: TGTGCCAGTAGCGACGCGACTAGCGGGAGAACCTACGAGCAGTACTTC. Its translation: CASSDATSGRTYEQYF. This chain joins TRBV19 and TRBJ2-7; 12 bases are a match to TRBD2. Germline assignment: CDR1 LNHDA and CDR2 SQIVND (reference sequence). Losses at the gene ends were 6 bases for V and 2 bases for J; bases not matched to a gene: 8. The CDR3 contains 16 residues.